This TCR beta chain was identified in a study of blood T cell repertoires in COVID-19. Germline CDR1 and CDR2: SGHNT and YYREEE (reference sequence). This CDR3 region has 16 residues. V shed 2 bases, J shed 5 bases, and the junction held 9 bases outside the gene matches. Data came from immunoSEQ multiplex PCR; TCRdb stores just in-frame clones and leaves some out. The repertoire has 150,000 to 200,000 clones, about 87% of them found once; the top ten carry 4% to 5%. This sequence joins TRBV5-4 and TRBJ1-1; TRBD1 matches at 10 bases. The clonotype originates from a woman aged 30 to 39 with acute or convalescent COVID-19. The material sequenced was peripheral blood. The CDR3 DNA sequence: TGTGCCAGCAGCTTTGGGACAGGGGCCTTAGGGACTGAAGCTTTCTTT. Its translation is CASSFGTGALGTEAFF.